These 20 T cell receptor beta chains came from one sample sequenced in a study of control samples from healthy donors and cancer patients. Assay: immunoSEQ multiplex PCR; the TCRdb copy retains only in-frame clones and omits some. The sample consists of over 200,000 clones, over 75% of them appearing once. Source material: PBMCs. These receptors were taken from a woman aged 55-75 years with lung cancer.

This clone showed up just once. The rearrangement joins TRBV19 to TRBJ2-7; possibly TRBD2 for D (6 bases). Between the trimmed V and J ends, which lost 3 bases and 5 bases, there was a span of 14 bases. The germline CDR1 and CDR2 sequences are LNHDA and SQIVND (reference sequence). The CDR3 length is 14 residues. The CDR3 DNA reads as TGTGCCAGTAGTATGATCCGCGGGGCCGACGAGCAGTACTTC. Translated, it gives CASSMIRGADEQYF.

The gene calls are TRBV13 and TRBJ2-3; no clear D. Germline-derived CDR1 and CDR2 are PRHDT and FYEKMQ (reference sequence). This CDR3 comprises 15 residues. V lost 4 bases and J 1 base, leaving 12 bases between the germline ends. CDR3 sequence reads: CASSSPRTRTDTQYF. The CDR3 DNA sequence: TGTGCCAGCAGCTCCCCCCGGACCCGCACAGATACGCAGTATTTT.

This chain connects TRBV6-5 to TRBJ1-2, with TRBD1 matching 9 bases. CDR3 length equals 15 residues. CDR1 and CDR2 from the germline V gene are MNHEY and SVGAGI. Trimming took 5 bases from V and 0 from J; bases not matched to a gene: 4. CDR3 sequence reads: CASSPGQGPNYGYTF. CDR3 nucleotides: TGTGCCAGCAGTCCTGGACAGGGGCCTAACTATGGCTACACCTTC.

The chain recombines TRBV3-1 (or the pseudogene TRBV3-2) with TRBJ2-3; no reliable D call. The CDR3 extends over 14 amino acids. V was pared by 4 bases and J by 4 bases, with 12 bases between. Germline lookup yields CDR1 LGHDT and CDR2 YNNKEL (reference sequence). This CDR3 is CASSPRLPADTQYF. In DNA form, the CDR3 reads TGTGCCAGCAGCCCCCGACTCCCAGCAGATACGCAGTATTTT.

This clone has a handful of counts. The rearrangement joins TRBV27 to TRBJ1-1; D is perhaps TRBD1 (5 bases). Germline V gene data show CDR1 as MNHEY and CDR2 as SMNVEV (reference sequence). The CDR3 totals 13 residues. V was cut by 9 bases and J by 7 bases, with 18 bases left in between. The CDR3 here is CASSKSGRNEAFF. As DNA, the CDR3 is TGTGCCAGTTCGAAGTCAGGGCGGAATGAAGCTTTCTTT.

The chain is built from TRBV5-4 and TRBJ2-1, with 7 bases aligning to TRBD2. V shed 0 bases, J shed 4 bases, and the junction held 7 bases outside the gene matches. Per the germline V gene, CDR1 is SGHNT and CDR2 is YYREEE (reference sequence). The CDR3 spans 16 residues. The CDR3 DNA reads TGTGCCAGCAGCTTGGGAGGTAGCGGGCCTTACAATGAGCAGTTCTTC. It codes for CASSLGGSGPYNEQFF.

The rearrangement uses TRBV5-4 and TRBJ1-1; 8 bases map to TRBD1. The CDR3 has 18 residues. CDR1 and CDR2 from the germline V gene are SGHNT and YYREEE (reference sequence). The junction had 13 bases not matched to a gene; V was cut back by 2 bases and J by 1 base. CDR3 bases: TGTGCCAGCAGCTTTCCCCGGACAGGGACGATCGCGAACACTGAAGCTTTCTTT. Amino acids: CASSFPRTGTIANTEAFF.

The rearrangement links TRBV6-6 to TRBJ2-4; 7 nucleotides match TRBD2. Trimming took 5 bases from V and 8 from J; bases not matched to a gene: 15. The CDR3 sequence is 16 residues long. Germline V lookup: CDR1 MNHNY, CDR2 SVGAGI (reference sequence). CDR3 protein: CASSALRRRREDIQYF. The CDR3 DNA reads TGTGCCAGCAGTGCTCTAAGAAGAAGACGGGAGGACATTCAGTACTTC.

The V call is TRBV3-1 (or the pseudogene TRBV3-2), the J call TRBJ1-5; 12 nucleotides agree with TRBD1. CDR3 length: 15 residues. The junction had 5 bases not matched to a gene; V was cut back by 4 bases and J by 7 bases. Germline CDR1 reads LGHDT; CDR2 reads YNNKEL (reference sequence). The CDR3 bases are TGTGCCAGCAGCCCGGGACAGGGGGCATTCCAGCCCCAGCATTTT. Its protein product is CASSPGQGAFQPQHF.

The chain recombines TRBV7-9 with TRBJ1-5; a possible D gene is TRBD1 (6 bases). Germline V CDR1 and CDR2: SEHNR, FQNEAQ (reference sequence). The CDR3 extends over 13 amino acids. Trimming stripped 4 bases from V and 5 bases from J, with 9 bases between. The CDR3: CASSYEGDQPQHF. CDR3 DNA sequence: TGTGCCAGCAGCTACGAGGGGGATCAGCCCCAGCATTTT. The full variable domain, in which reference TRBV7-9 and TRBJ1-5 provide the parts outside the CDR3, is DTGVSQNPRHKITKRGQNVTFRCDPISEHNRLYWYRQTLGQGPEFLTYFQNEAQLEKSRLLSDRFSAERPKGSFSTLEIQRTEQGDSAMYLCASSYEGDQPQHFGDGTRLSIL.

The gene calls are TRBV6-5 and TRBJ2-3; D is perhaps TRBD2 (5 bases). CDR3 length equals 12 residues. Germline lookup yields CDR1 MNHEY and CDR2 SVGAGI. Trimming shortened V by 8 bases and J by 1 base, and 7 bases separated the two germline ends. For the CDR3, the DNA is TGTGCCAGCGCGCGGGGCACAGATACGCAGTATTTT. Protein product: CASARGTDTQYF.

V is TRBV7-6 and J is TRBJ1-6, with D unresolved. Germline CDR1 is SGHVS and CDR2 is FNYEAQ. This CDR3 comprises 14 residues. Trimming stripped 5 bases from V and 7 bases from J, with 12 bases between. This CDR3 reads CASSPSGSNSPLHF. In DNA form, the CDR3 reads TGTGCCAGCAGCCCATCGGGGTCCAATTCACCCCTCCACTTT.

The chain has TRBV2 and TRBJ2-7; 10 bases match TRBD2. From germline, CDR1 is SNHLY and CDR2 FYNNEI. This CDR3 has 15 residues. The V and J ends lost 6 bases and 1 base, in that order; junction bases with no gene match: 6. The CDR3 nucleotides are TGTGCCAGCAGCTACACTAGCGGGATATCCTACGAGCAGTACTTC. Amino acid sequence: CASSYTSGISYEQYF. Drawing the rest from reference TRBV2 and TRBJ2-7, the complete variable domain is EPEVTQTPSHQVTQMGQEVILRCVPISNHLYFYWYRQILGQKVEFLVSFYNNEISEKSEIFDDQFSVERPDGSNFTLKIRSTKLEDSAMYFCASSYTSGISYEQYFGPGTRLTVT.

The rearrangement links TRBV4-1 to TRBJ1-1; D is ambiguous. V lost 1 base, J lost 7 bases, and 10 bases lay in between. The length of the CDR3 is 13 residues. The germline CDR1 and CDR2 sequences are MGHRA and YSYEKL. CDR3 sequence reads: CASSQVSEYEAFF. DNA for the CDR3: TGCGCCAGCAGCCAAGTCTCAGAATATGAAGCTTTCTTT.

The chain is built from TRBV4-1 and TRBJ2-5, with 7 bases fitting TRBD1. V lost 0 bases and J lost 0; bases outside the gene matches: 4. CDR3 length equals 16 residues. Germline-derived CDR1 and CDR2 are MGHRA and YSYEKL. DNA of the CDR3: TGCGCCAGCAGCCAAGACACGACAGGGAACCAAGAGACCCAGTACTTC. The encoded protein is CASSQDTTGNQETQYF.

This clone came up once. The CDR3 DNA is TGCGCCAGCAGCTTAAGGCTAGCGGGGGGGCCTGGAGATACGCAGTATTTT. Amino acid sequence: CASSLRLAGGPGDTQYF. The chain combines TRBV5-1 with TRBJ2-3; 12 bases line up with TRBD2. The J segment lost 5 bases and the V segment lost 2 bases, leaving 9 bases of the junction unmatched. The length of the CDR3 is 17 residues. CDR1 is SGHRS and CDR2 is YFSETQ in the germline V gene.

This clone was recorded once. The chain links TRBV30 to TRBJ2-1, with 8 positions matching TRBD1. The CDR3 length is 15 residues. V lost 0 bases and J lost 6; bases outside the gene matches: 7. The V gene's germline CDR1 is GTSNPN and CDR2 SVGIG (reference sequence). CDR3: CAWSVWTGTSNEQFF. The CDR3 DNA reads TGTGCCTGGAGTGTGTGGACAGGGACCTCCAATGAGCAGTTCTTC.

By share, this clone counts as large. The chain combines TRBV30 with TRBJ1-4; the D is unclear. V lost 0 bases and J lost 8, with 10 bases in between. Per germline, CDR1 GTSNPN and CDR2 SVGIG (reference sequence). CDR3 length equals 13 residues. The CDR3 DNA is TGTGCCTGGAGTGTAGGTGCAGTCGAAAAACTGTTTTTT. It codes for CAWSVGAVEKLFF.

This clone was seen only once. In DNA form, the CDR3 reads TGTGCCAGCAGCCTCCGGGACAGGCGGTCTTCAGATACGCAGTATTTT. Its protein product is CASSLRDRRSSDTQYF. The chain combines TRBV5-5 with TRBJ2-3; 8 bases match TRBD1. The CDR3 length is 16 residues. The junction had 11 bases not matched to a gene; V was cut back by 4 bases and J by 4 bases. CDR1 is SGHKS, CDR2 YYEKEE, per germline (reference sequence).

The chain links TRBV28 to TRBJ1-2, with TRBD1 identical over 7 bases. CDR3 length: 13 residues. The germline V gene has CDR1 MDHEN and CDR2 SYDVKM. The trim removed 6 bases at V and 5 bases at J, leaving 6 bases unmatched. The CDR3 reads CASSDRARYGYTF. The CDR3 nucleotides read TGTGCCAGCAGCGACAGGGCGAGGTATGGCTACACCTTC.